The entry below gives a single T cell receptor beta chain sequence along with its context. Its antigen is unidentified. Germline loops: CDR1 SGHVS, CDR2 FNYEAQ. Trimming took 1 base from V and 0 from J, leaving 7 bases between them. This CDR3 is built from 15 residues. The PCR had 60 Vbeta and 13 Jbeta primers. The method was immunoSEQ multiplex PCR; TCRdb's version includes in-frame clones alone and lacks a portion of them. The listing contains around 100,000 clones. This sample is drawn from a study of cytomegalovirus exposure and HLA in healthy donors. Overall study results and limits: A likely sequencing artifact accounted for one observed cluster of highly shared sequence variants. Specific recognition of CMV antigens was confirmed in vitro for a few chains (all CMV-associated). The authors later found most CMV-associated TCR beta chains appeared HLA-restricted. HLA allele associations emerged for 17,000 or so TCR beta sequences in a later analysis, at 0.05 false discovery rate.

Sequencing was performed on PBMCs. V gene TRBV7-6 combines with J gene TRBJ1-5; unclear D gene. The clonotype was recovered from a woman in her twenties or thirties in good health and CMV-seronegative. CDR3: CASSLDSNSNQPQHF. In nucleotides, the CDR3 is TGTGCCAGCAGCTTAGACAGCAATAGCAATCAGCCCCAGCATTTT.